Reported below is one T cell receptor beta chain. This entry comes from a study of shared T cell receptors in the human thymus. V dropped 3 bases and J dropped 2 bases, with 11 bases sitting between them. This CDR3 is 15 amino acids long. Germline V gives CDR1 SGHTA, CDR2 FQGNSA. Assay used: immunoSEQ multiplex PCR; TCRdb lists only in-frame clones, some missing. There are about 660,000 clones in the sample; around 87% occur only once, and 0.0094% lies in the top ten. The sample also formed part of further work on human thymus T cells. As reported in that work: Those donating were healthy Finnish infants in corrective surgery for congenital heart defects.

The source material was thymocytes. The source is a boy under two years old with a congenital heart defect. The chain carries TRBV7-2 and TRBJ2-1; D gene uncertain. CDR3 residues: CASSFGRPTYNEQFF. CDR3 coding DNA: TGTGCCAGCAGCTTTGGCAGGCCCACCTACAATGAGCAGTTCTTC.